This T cell receptor (beta chain) was sequenced in a study of blood T cell repertoires in COVID-19. Per the germline V gene, CDR1 is ENHRY and CDR2 is SYGVKD. The ends were cut back, 0 bases at V and 6 bases at J, with 11 bases in the middle. The CDR3 is made up of 15 amino acids. Measured with immunoSEQ multiplex PCR; TCRdb has only the in-frame clones, and not every one. The sample lists hundreds of thousands of clones; around 92% were seen once. This chain joins TRBV10-3 and TRBJ2-2, with a tentative D call TRBD1 (6 bases). What was sequenced was peripheral blood. The TCR sequence derives from a man aged 35-49 years with acute or convalescent COVID-19. Here the CDR3 DNA reads TGTGCCATCAGTGAGTCGATGGGGGCTGCCGGGGAGCTGTTTTTT. Translated, it gives CAISESMGAAGELFF.